This T cell receptor (beta chain) originates from a study of T cells in localized non-small cell lung cancer. Germline V gives CDR1 SNHLY, CDR2 FYNNEI. The CDR3 is made up of 12 amino acids. The V and J ends lost 8 bases and 5 bases respectively, with 12 bases between them. Assay used: immunoSEQ multiplex PCR; TCRdb lists only in-frame clones, some missing. The sample carries more than 30,000 clones, 88% recorded once. The sample holds a few counts of this clone. Source: peripheral blood mononuclear cells, taken before any cancer treatment. This receptor was taken from a woman aged 35 to 70 with stage III lung adenocarcinoma. The rearrangement uses TRBV2 and TRBJ2-5; perhaps TRBD1 as D (5 bases). CDR3 loop: CASSSPGETQYF. The CDR3 DNA reads TGTGCCAGCTCTTCCCCAGGGGAGACCCAGTACTTC.